This TCR beta chain came from a study of blood T cell repertoires in COVID-19 (dated by TCRdb to 2018 to 2020). For the study in its entirety: Samples covering the acute and convalescent phases of COVID-19 were provided by collaborators in the United States, Italy and Spain. The prospective study material was composed of cDNA or gDNA derived from T cells, B-cell-depleted T cells, or PBMCs. Subjects who had been exposed to COVID-19, were actively infected with it, or had recovered from it provided the deeply sampled blood TCRbeta repertoires that made up the dataset. The repertoires were made available in a free public database intended to serve as a resource for research on the immune response to SARS-CoV-2. Samples came from the ongoing ImmuneRACE study (first 160 participants) plus 1,254 subjects from 6 global collaborators. A de-identified subject ID, COVID-19 status, age in years and sex were almost always included in the sample metadata. Where available, HLA class I and class II types were taken from metadata supplied by the sample provider and were not determined by assay-based typing. Broader findings and caveats from the paper: How much clinical and demographic metadata was included differed by source and by participant, and the metadata was provided uncurated.

V is cut back by 0 bases and J by 10 bases, with 9 bases in the junction unmatched. Including cysteine and phenylalanine, the CDR3 has 16 amino acids. The kept DNA is CDR3 alone, 48 bases in frame from the first base. CDR1 MNHEY and CDR2 SVGEGT are derived from the germline V gene. A single count supports this clone. The antigen this receptor binds is unknown. No base qualities exist here, and no much larger clone lies one base off it. Each collaborating institution followed its own protocols to collect whole blood in K2EDTA tubes. Collaborator samples were shipped for TCRbeta analysis as frozen whole blood, isolated PBMCs, or DNA extracted from either sample type. The immunoSEQ Assay, a bias-controlled multiplex PCR, was used to amplify TCRbeta CDR3 regions from genomic DNA. The authors' analysis ran thus. The number of nucleated cells in each sample was estimated by amplification of reference gene primers within the assay. To quantify the absolute abundance of each unique TCRbeta CDR3 rearrangement, sequence reads were collapsed and filtered. Productive Simpson clonality was computed per sample as the square root of Simpson's diversity index over productive rearrangements. TCRdb's version of the immuneACCESS table is confined to in-frame rearrangements and falls short of the full clone set. An unresolved V gene accounts for under half of the shortfall where checked; the remainder is of unknown origin. The D gene and trimming were derived from the DNA, and the V and J assignments and clone size from that table. The sample has more than 150,000 clones on record, around 86% of them singletons. The ten most abundant clones make up 5.5% to 7.5% of the sample.

The sequence is built from TRBV6-2 or TRBV6-3 and TRBJ2-1; the central 10 bases match TRBD2. This TCR derives from a man aged 40-49 years with acute or convalescent COVID-19. The sample taken for sequencing was peripheral blood. The CDR3: CASSYSFLAGAREQFF. The sequence in DNA is TGTGCCAGCAGTTACTCGTTTCTAGCGGGGGCAAGAGAGCAGTTCTTC.